The clone carrying this TCR beta chain has ten or more counts. From the RT-PCR reads, TCRdb called clonotypes with MiXCR, one entry per CDR3 protein. The data hold approximately 720,000 distinct CDR3 sequences, with about 14% observed a single time. Trimming removed 6 bases at V and 7 bases at J, with 18 bases between. Germline values: CDR1 MNHEY, CDR2 SVGAGI. This CDR3 has 14 residues. The specimen was memory CD4+ T cells from blood. The TCR was taken from a female donor in good health, serving as a healthy control. The chain couples TRBV6-5 to TRBJ2-5; possibly TRBD1 for D (6 bases). CDR3 DNA sequence: TGTGCCAGCAGGTCCGGGACAACCGTCGCGACCCAGTACTTC. Protein product: CASRSGTTVATQYF.